Below are 12 T cell receptor beta chains sequenced from a single sample in a study of cytomegalovirus exposure and HLA in healthy donors. A multiplex PCR was run with 60 Vbeta primers and 13 Jbeta primers. Method: immunoSEQ multiplex PCR; TCRdb's copy keeps in-frame clones and lacks some. The repertoire holds around 130,000 clones, with roughly 70% as singletons. The sample comprised PBMCs. Every receptor here comes from a man aged 40-55 years in good health and CMV-seropositive.

V is TRBV5-1 and J is TRBJ2-2; TRBD2 matches 10 bases. Germline loops: CDR1 SGHRS, CDR2 YFSETQ. The CDR3 length is 15 residues. The V and J ends lost 3 bases and 4 bases, in that order; junction bases with no gene match: 3. The chain's CDR3 is CASSSGLAITGELFF. As DNA, the CDR3 is TGCGCCAGCAGCTCGGGACTAGCGATCACCGGGGAGCTGTTTTTT.

The chain employs TRBV5-4 and TRBJ2-7; D is perhaps TRBD1 (6 bases). Germline lookup yields CDR1 SGHNT and CDR2 YYREEE (reference sequence). Trimming cost V 0 bases and J 2 bases, with 9 bases left between them. CDR3 length: 14 amino acids. The CDR3 DNA is TGTGCCAGCAGCTTGGTCGACAGGCCCTACGAGCAGTACTTC. Translated, it gives CASSLVDRPYEQYF. Filled out from reference TRBV5-4 and TRBJ2-7, the complete variable domain reads ETGVTQSPTHLIKTRGQQVTLRCSSQSGHNTVSWYQQALGQGPQFIFQYYREEENGRGNFPPRFSGLQFPNYSSELNVNALELDDSALYLCASSLVDRPYEQYFGPGTRLTVT.

The chain couples TRBV11-2 to TRBJ2-2; 7 bases match TRBD2. J was trimmed by 0 bases and V by 5 bases; bases with no gene match: 3. CDR3 length: 15 residues. Germline V gene lookup returns CDR1 SGHAT and CDR2 FQNNGV. CDR3 sequence: CASSPGRTNTGELFF. The CDR3 nucleotides are TGTGCCAGCAGCCCCGGGAGGACGAACACCGGGGAGCTGTTTTTT. The entire variable domain, with the rest obtained from reference TRBV11-2 and TRBJ2-2, is as follows: EAGVAQSPRYKIIEKRQSVAFWCNPISGHATLYWYQQILGQGPKLLIQFQNNGVVDDSQLPKDRFSAERLKGVDSTLKIQPAKLEDSAVYLCASSPGRTNTGELFFGEGSRLTVL.

The chain is built from TRBV9 and TRBJ1-1; TRBD1 matches 10 bases. This CDR3 has 16 amino acids. Germline CDR1 is SGDLS and CDR2 is YYNGEE. The junction had 5 bases not matched to a gene; V was cut back by 0 bases and J by 3 bases. The CDR3 loop is CASSVGDRGRDTEAFF. For the CDR3, the DNA is TGTGCCAGCAGCGTAGGGGACAGGGGTAGGGACACTGAAGCTTTCTTT.

Remarks on this clone: Compared with germline, one end of the junction differs, possibly owing to a read error. V gene TRBV6-1 combines with J gene TRBJ1-6; D is ambiguous. The CDR3 is 13 residues long. Germline V gene data show CDR1 as MNHNS and CDR2 as SASEGT. The CDR3 here is CASSEGGSRPLHF. CDR3 DNA: TGTGCCAGCAGCGAAGGAGGGTCCCGACCCCTCCACTTT.

V and J are TRBV30 and TRBJ1-6; D may be TRBD1 (5 bases). Germline CDR1 reads GTSNPN; CDR2 reads SVGIG (reference sequence). Trimming removed 2 bases at V and 7 bases at J, with 6 bases between. CDR3 length: 12 residues. The CDR3 is CAWSPGNSPLHF. CDR3 nucleotide sequence: TGTGCCTGGAGTCCAGGGAATTCACCCCTCCACTTT.

This clone has only one observation. The chain couples TRBV5-1 to TRBJ1-4; D is unclear. CDR3 length: 15 residues. V lost 0 bases and J 5 bases, leaving 11 bases between the germline ends. Germline CDR1 SGHRS, CDR2 YFSETQ. Written as DNA, the CDR3 is TGCGCCAGCAGCTTGGACGGCAGACTGAATGAAAAACTGTTTTTT. Residues: CASSLDGRLNEKLFF.

This clone was seen a few times. This chain uses TRBV6-5 with TRBJ2-5; TRBD1 might be the D (5 bases). The end of the DNA fits TRBJ2-7 better, so the J call may be wrong. Germline values: CDR1 MNHEY, CDR2 SVGAGI. The CDR3 runs 14 residues. The CDR3 DNA reads as TGTGCCAGCAGTTACGGGCAGGGCCCCTACGAGCAGTACTTC. It translates to CASSYGQGPYEQYF.

V and J are TRBV28 and TRBJ2-5, with 9 positions matching TRBD1. CDR1 and CDR2 from the germline V gene are MDHEN and SYDVKM. The V and J ends lost 5 bases and 5 bases, in that order; junction bases with no gene match: 12. The CDR3 has 16 residues. The CDR3 coding sequence is TGTGCCAGCAGTCAAATCTTACAGGGGGCCGGGGAGACCCAGTACTTC. This sequence encodes CASSQILQGAGETQYF. The full variable domain, completed using reference TRBV28 and TRBJ2-5, is DVKVTQSSRYLVKRTGEKVFLECVQDMDHENMFWYRQDPGLGLRLIYFSYDVKMKEKGDIPEGYSVSREKKERFSLILESASTNQTSMYLCASSQILQGAGETQYFGPGTRLLVL.

In its sample, this clone was seen once. The chain is built from TRBV28 and TRBJ2-1; possible D gene TRBD2, 6 bases. The V and J ends lost 3 bases and 5 bases respectively, with 17 bases between them. Germline CDR1 reads MDHEN; CDR2 reads SYDVKM. The CDR3 runs 16 residues. In nucleotides, the CDR3 is TGTGCCAGCAGTTTGGGGCGTGGGAGCGGGCACAATGAGCAGTTCTTC. Amino acids: CASSLGRGSGHNEQFF.

V and J are TRBV7-2 and TRBJ2-2; D unclear. Germline V gene sequence: CDR1 SGHTA, CDR2 FQGNSA. The CDR3 has 13 residues. Trimming left V 2 bases short and J 8 bases short, with 9 bases between. Here the CDR3 reads CASSLIYPGELFF. The CDR3 DNA is TGTGCCAGCAGCTTAATCTATCCAGGGGAGCTGTTTTTT.

The DNA for the CDR3 is TGTGCCAGTAGTGCCCGACCGGGACAGGGGGCGTTGGACGAGCAGTACTTC. Protein sequence: CASSARPGQGALDEQYF. The V call is TRBV19, the J call TRBJ2-7, with 12 bases matching TRBD1. With V trimmed by 5 bases and J by 5 bases, 13 bases remained unmatched. Germline CDR1 reads LNHDA; CDR2 reads SQIVND (reference sequence). CDR3 length: 17 residues. Supplemented by reference TRBV19 and TRBJ2-7, the full variable domain reads DGGITQSPKYLFRKEGQNVTLSCEQNLNHDAMYWYRQDPGQGLRLIYYSQIVNDFQKGDIAEGYSVSREKKESFPLTVTSAQKNPTAFYLCASSARPGQGALDEQYFGPGTRLTVT.